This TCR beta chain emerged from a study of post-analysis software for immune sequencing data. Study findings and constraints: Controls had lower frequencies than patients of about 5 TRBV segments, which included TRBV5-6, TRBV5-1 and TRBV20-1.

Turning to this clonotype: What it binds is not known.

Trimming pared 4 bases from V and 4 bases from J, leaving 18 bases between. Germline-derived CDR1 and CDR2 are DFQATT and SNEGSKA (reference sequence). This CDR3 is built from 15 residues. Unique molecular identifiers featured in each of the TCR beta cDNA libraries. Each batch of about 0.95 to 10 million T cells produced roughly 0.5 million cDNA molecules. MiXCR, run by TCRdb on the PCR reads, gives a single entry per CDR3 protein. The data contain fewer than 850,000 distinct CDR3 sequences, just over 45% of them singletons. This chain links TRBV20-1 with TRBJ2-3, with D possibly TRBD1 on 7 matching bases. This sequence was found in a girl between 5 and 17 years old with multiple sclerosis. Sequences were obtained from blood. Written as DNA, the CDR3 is TGCAGTGCTAAGGGGGCGGGAAGGGGGGCAGATACGCAGTATTTT. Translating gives CSAKGAGRGADTQYF.